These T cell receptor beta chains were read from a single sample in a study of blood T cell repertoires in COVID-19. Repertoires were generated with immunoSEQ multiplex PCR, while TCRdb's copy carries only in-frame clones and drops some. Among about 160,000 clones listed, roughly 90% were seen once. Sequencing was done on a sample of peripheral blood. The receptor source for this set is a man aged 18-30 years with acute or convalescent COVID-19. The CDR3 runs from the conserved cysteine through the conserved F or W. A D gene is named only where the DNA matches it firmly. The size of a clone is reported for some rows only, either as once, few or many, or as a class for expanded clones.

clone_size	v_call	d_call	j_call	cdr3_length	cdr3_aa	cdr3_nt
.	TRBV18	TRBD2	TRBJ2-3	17	CASSPWASGRAWDTQYF	TGTGCCAGCTCACCATGGGCTAGCGGGAGGGCCTGGGATACGCAGTATTTT
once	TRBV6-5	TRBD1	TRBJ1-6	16	CASSYSIRRGPQPLHF	TGTGCCAGCAGTTACTCGATCCGCAGGGGGCCTCAACCCCTCCACTTT
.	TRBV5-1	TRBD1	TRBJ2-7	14	CASSLGQGDYEQYF	TGCGCCAGCAGCTTGGGGCAGGGGGACTACGAGCAGTACTTC
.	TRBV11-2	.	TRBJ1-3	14	CARGVTGIRNTIYF	TGTGCCAGGGGCGTTACGGGGATAAGAAACACCATATATTTT
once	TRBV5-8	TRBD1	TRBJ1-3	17	CASSLGGGDSSGNTIYF	TGTGCCAGCAGCTTGGGAGGGGGCGACAGCTCTGGAAACACCATATATTTT
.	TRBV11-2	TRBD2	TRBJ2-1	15	CASSRIAGGYNEQFF	TGTGCCAGCAGCAGAATAGCGGGAGGGTACAATGAGCAGTTCTTC
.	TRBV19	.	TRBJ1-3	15	CASRIGESSGNTIYF	TGTGCCAGTAGGATTGGGGAGAGCTCTGGAAACACCATATATTTT
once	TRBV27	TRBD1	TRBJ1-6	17	CASSLKGTGGNNSPLHF	TGTGCCAGCAGTTTAAAGGGGACAGGGGGCAATAATTCACCCCTCCACTTT
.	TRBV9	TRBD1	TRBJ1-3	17	CASSPTGTGVRGNTIYF	TGTGCCAGCAGCCCCACCGGGACAGGGGTTAGAGGAAACACCATATATTTT
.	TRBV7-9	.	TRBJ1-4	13	CASSFTGGEKLFF	TGTGCCAGCAGCTTCACGGGGGGCGAAAAACTGTTTTTT
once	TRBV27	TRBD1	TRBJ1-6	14	CASSSGGESSPLHF	TGTGCCAGCAGTTCAGGGGGAGAAAGTTCACCCCTCCACTTT